This entry features one T cell receptor beta chain sequence. The antigen remains unidentified. This sample stems from a study of cytomegalovirus exposure and HLA in healthy donors. Assay: immunoSEQ multiplex PCR; the TCRdb copy retains only in-frame clones and omits some. The sample consists of roughly 300,000 clones, just over 85% of them appearing once. The study, taken as a whole, reports: The classifier reportedly diagnosed cytomegalovirus status with high specificity and sensitivity. The study recorded more than 150 TCR beta chains that were cytomegalovirus-associated.

There are 14 residues in the CDR3. From germline, CDR1 is MNHEY and CDR2 SVGAGI. Trimming cost V 5 bases and J 5 bases, with 15 bases left between them. This chain uses TRBV6-5 with TRBJ1-2, with D tentatively TRBD1 (6 bases). Sequenced input: PBMCs. This TCR was sampled from a woman between 18 and 29 years old in good health and CMV-seronegative. This CDR3 is CASSPGVGWYGYTF. The CDR3 DNA reads TGTGCCAGCAGTCCAGGGGTTGGTTGGTATGGCTACACCTTC.